The rows below give T cell receptor beta chains drawn from one sample of a study of tumor and adjacent non-tumor tissue in lung cancer. TCRdb ran MiXCR on the multiplex PCR reads and lists one entry per CDR3 protein. The sample yields fewer than 120,000 distinct CDR3 sequences, over 75% seen once. Sequenced material: lung tumor tissue. The origin of the receptors is a man aged 65 to 79 with non-small cell lung cancer. The CDR3 runs from the conserved cysteine through the conserved F or W. A D gene is named only where the DNA matches it firmly. Only part of the rows carry a size: once, few, many, or a class if the clone is expanded.

abundance,j_gene,d_gene,v_gene,CDR3nt,CDR3aa
.,TRBJ2-5,.,TRBV12-3/TRBV12-4,.,CASSPATGVAGGTQYF
.,TRBJ2-5,.,TRBV10-3,TGTGGCATCAGTCCGGGACGTACTCATGAGACCCAGTACTTC,CGISPGRTHETQYF
.,TRBJ2-3,.,TRBV7-9,TGCGCCAACTCGGGGGATGCAGATACGCAGTATTTT,CANSGDADTQYF
.,TRBJ1-2,TRBD1,TRBV7-8,TGTGCCAGCAGCTTACTACAGGGGGCGAGCAACTGTGGCTACACCTTC,CASSLLQGASNCGYTF
.,TRBJ2-1,.,TRBV6-5,TGTGTCAGCAATTACTCGGGGACATTTCCCTACAATGAGCAGTTCTTC,CVSNYSGTFPYNEQFF
many,TRBJ1-2,.,TRBV20-1,TGCAGTGCTAGAGAGCAGGAGGGCTACACCTTC,CSAREQEGYTF
.,TRBJ1-1,.,TRBV29-1,TGCAACGTTGTGGCGGAGGGGCCTGAAACTTTCTTT,CNVVAEGPETFF
.,TRBJ1-5,TRBD1,TRBV4-2,TGTGCAAGCAACCTTCAAGGGACAGGGGGTCAGCCCCAGCATTTT,CASNLQGTGGQPQHF
.,TRBJ2-7,.,TRBV12-3/TRBV12-4,TGTGCCAGCAGTTTGACGTTTGGAACAGGGTCCTACGAGCAGTACTTC,CASSLTFGTGSYEQYF
once,TRBJ2-7,TRBD1,TRBV6-6,TGTGCCAGCAGTTACAAGGACAGGGCTTACGAGCAGTACTTC,CASSYKDRAYEQYF
.,TRBJ1-2,.,TRBV12-3/TRBV12-4,TGTGGCAGAAGGATACAGGGTCTCGGCTATGGCTACACCTTC,CGRRIQGLGYGYTF
.,TRBJ1-5,.,TRBV11-2,TGTGCCAGCAGCTTAGGCGGGTATCAGCCCCAGCATTTT,CASSLGGYQPQHF